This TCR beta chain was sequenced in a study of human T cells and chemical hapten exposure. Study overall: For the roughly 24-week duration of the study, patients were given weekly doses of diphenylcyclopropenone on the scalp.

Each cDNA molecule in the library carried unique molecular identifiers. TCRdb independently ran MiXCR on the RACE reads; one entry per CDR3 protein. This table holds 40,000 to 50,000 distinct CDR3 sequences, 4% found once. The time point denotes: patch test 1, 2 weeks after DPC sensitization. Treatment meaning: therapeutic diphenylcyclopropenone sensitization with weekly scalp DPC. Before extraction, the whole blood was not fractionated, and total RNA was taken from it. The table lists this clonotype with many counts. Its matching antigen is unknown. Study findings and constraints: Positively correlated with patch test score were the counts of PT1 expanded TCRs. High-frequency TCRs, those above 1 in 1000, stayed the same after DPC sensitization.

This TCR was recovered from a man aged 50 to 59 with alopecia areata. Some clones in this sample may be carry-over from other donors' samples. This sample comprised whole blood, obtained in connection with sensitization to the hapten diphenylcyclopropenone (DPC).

The CDR3 DNA sequence: TGTGCCAGCAGCAAGGCTGAGAGGAAAAACACCGGGGAGCTGTTTTTT. Encoded protein: CASSKAERKNTGELFF. V gene TRBV21-1 combines with J gene TRBJ2-2. TRBV21-1 is a pseudogene segment. The CDR3 has 16 amino acids.